This T cell receptor beta chain stems from a study of T cell clonotyping in hematopoietic cell transplantation. The CDR3 spans 14 residues. The J segment lost 4 bases and the V segment lost 5 bases, leaving 3 bases of the junction unmatched. Germline CDR1 is SGHTA and CDR2 is FQGNSA. This table comes from immunoSEQ multiplex PCR, and its TCRdb copy is limited to in-frame clones, with some not included. The sample lists around 26,000 clones, 82% occurring once. This clone was detected only a few times. The time point: recipient sample about 28 days before transplant, after cytoreduction. The source is a middle-aged man with acute myeloid leukemia. Some clones in this sample may be carry-over from other donors' samples. The sequencing used peripheral blood mononuclear cells, collected before stem cell transplant. The J gene is TRBJ1-1, the V gene TRBV7-2; 11 nucleotides align to TRBD1. CDR3 sequence: CASSTGTGGTEAFF. The CDR3 coding sequence is TGTGCCAGCAGCACTGGGACAGGGGGCACTGAAGCTTTCTTT.